Listed below are T cell receptor beta chains from one sample, sequenced in a study of glioma-infiltrating T cells. One entry per CDR3 protein, called by TCRdb with MiXCR from the multiplex PCR reads. This sample yields tens of thousands of distinct CDR3 sequences, of which about 25% are seen a single time; about 6.6% belongs to the top ten. Sequenced input: glioma tissue, nonneoplastic brain tissue, or PBMCs (not recorded which). Receptors originate from a human donor with low-grade glioma or glioblastoma, undergoing nonglioma brain surgery, or in good health (not recorded which). Each CDR3 is given with its conserved first and last residue. The order of the fields is J gene, clone size, D gene, V gene, CDR3 DNA, CDR3 protein. The D gene is left open where the match is weak. The size entry is marked missing in some rows and otherwise reads once, few, many or a size class.

TRBJ2-3	many	NA	TRBV18	TGTGCCAGCTCGGAGTATAGCACAGATACGCAGTATTTT	CASSEYSTDTQYF
TRBJ2-2	many	TRBD2	TRBV7-2	TGTGCCAGCAGCCCGGGGGGGCATCGAAACACCGGGGAGCTGTTTTTT	CASSPGGHRNTGELFF
TRBJ2-7	few	NA	TRBV18	TGTGCCAGCTCACCCCAGCGCGGCTCCTACGAGCAGTACTTC	CASSPQRGSYEQYF
TRBJ1-1	many	NA	TRBV25-1	TGTGCCAGCAGTGAATATGGGGGGCGCGACACTGAAGCTTTCTTT	CASSEYGGRDTEAFF
TRBJ2-3	NA	TRBD2	TRBV20-1	TGCAGTGCTAGAGATCATGGGAGGGCACCCGCAGATACGCAGTATTTT	CSARDHGRAPADTQYF
TRBJ1-1	many	NA	TRBV20-1	TGCAGTGCTACCCGAACGACAGCAAACACTGAAGCTTTCTTT	CSATRTTANTEAFF
TRBJ1-5	many	NA	TRBV18	TGTGCCAGCTCACCTTCCGCAGGTTATCAGCCCCAGCATTTT	CASSPSAGYQPQHF
TRBJ2-6	once	TRBD2	TRBV12-3/TRBV12-4	TGTGCCAGCAGTGCTAGTAACCCGGGACTAGCGGAGGGGGCTGGGGCCAACGTCCTGACTTTC	CASSASNPGLAEGAGANVLTF
TRBJ2-5	many	NA	TRBV29-1	TGCAGCGTTGAAGGGTCGAGGGGGTACCAAGAGACCCAGTACTTC	CSVEGSRGYQETQYF
TRBJ1-1	few	NA	TRBV18	TGTGCCAGCTCACTAATAGAGCACCCCCCTGAAGCTTTCTTT	CASSLIEHPPEAFF
TRBJ1-2	NA	NA	TRBV12-3/TRBV12-4	TGTGCCAGCAGTTTAGGGAGGGGTAGAGACTACACCTTC	CASSLGRGRDYTF
TRBJ1-2	NA	TRBD1	TRBV6-1	TGTGCCAGCAGTGAAGGATGGGACAGGGGTAATGACTACACCTTC	CASSEGWDRGNDYTF
TRBJ2-3	NA	TRBD2	TRBV6-1	TGTGCCAGCGGGGAGCGGGGGGTCTTTGAAGATATGCAGTATTTT	CASGERGVFEDMQYF
TRBJ1-2	many	NA	TRBV7-2	TGTGCCAGCAGCCCGACAGGAGATGGCTACACCTTC	CASSPTGDGYTF
TRBJ2-1	many	NA	TRBV27	TGTGCCAGCAGTCCGACAGTCTTAAAAAGCTCCTACAATGAGCAGTTCTTC	CASSPTVLKSSYNEQFF
TRBJ1-1	many	NA	TRBV28	TGTGCCAGCAGCCCGGGACGGGACGGGAAAGCTTTCTTT	CASSPGRDGKAFF
TRBJ2-3	many	NA	TRBV4-1	TGCGCCAGCAGCCAAGGATCTGGGGCTACGCAGTATTTT	CASSQGSGATQYF
TRBJ2-3	NA	TRBD2	TRBV2	TGTGCCAGCAGTCCTTGGACTAGCGGGAGAGGTACAGATACGCAGTATTTT	CASSPWTSGRGTDTQYF
TRBJ1-1	many	TRBD1	TRBV7-9	TGTGCCAGCAGCTTCGACAGGGGAGTCGCTGAAGCTTTCTTT	CASSFDRGVAEAFF
TRBJ1-2	few	NA	TRBV18	TGTGCCAGCTCCCGAACGGGGGGCCAAGGGATTTATGGCTACACCTTC	CASSRTGGQGIYGYTF
TRBJ1-2	many	NA	TRBV7-9	TGTGCCAGCAGCTTTCCTTCCGGGACGACCTATGGCTACACCTTC	CASSFPSGTTYGYTF
TRBJ1-1	NA	TRBD1	TRBV6-1	TGTGCCAGCAGAGGACAGGCGAACACTAAAGCTTTCTTT	CASRGQANTKAFF
TRBJ1-1	few	NA	TRBV5-4	TGTGCCAGCAGCTTAGGTTGGTACACTGAAGCTTTCTTT	CASSLGWYTEAFF
TRBJ1-2	many	NA	TRBV10-3	TGTGCCATCAGTCAATTGGTTAGTAGGCAATCTAGAAGAGGCTACACCTTC	CAISQLVSRQSRRGYTF
TRBJ2-1	few	NA	TRBV19	TGTGCCAGTAATCCAGAGGGGACCTACAATGAGCAGTTCTTC	CASNPEGTYNEQFF
TRBJ2-3	few	TRBD1	TRBV10-3	TGTGCCTTAGGACAGGGACCCACAGATACGCAGTATTTT	CALGQGPTDTQYF
TRBJ2-5	many	NA	TRBV20-1	TGCAGTGCTAGAGTTGGACTGCACCAAGAGACCCAGTACTTC	CSARVGLHQETQYF
TRBJ2-1	many	TRBD1	TRBV6-6	TGTGCCAGCAGTTACGTAGGGGGCAACAATGAGCAGTTCTTC	CASSYVGGNNEQFF
TRBJ2-2	many	NA	TRBV28	TGTGCCAGCAGGGCTACGAACACCGGGGAGCTGTTTTTT	CASRATNTGELFF
TRBJ1-1	many	NA	TRBV18	TGTGCCAGCTCACCACTCCAGGACGGCACTGAAGCTTTCTTT	CASSPLQDGTEAFF
TRBJ2-5	many	NA	TRBV7-2	TGTGCCAGCAGCTTAGTTGGTGGATCAGAGACCCAGTACTTC	CASSLVGGSETQYF
TRBJ2-7	few	TRBD1	TRBV5-1	TGCGCCAGTAGCTTACAGGGGAACTCCTACGAGCAGTACTTC	CASSLQGNSYEQYF
TRBJ2-1	few	TRBD2	TRBV29-1	TGCAGCGCTTCCGGGACTAGCGTTTCCTACAATGAGCAGTTCTTC	CSASGTSVSYNEQFF
TRBJ1-6	NA	NA	TRBV7-9	TGTGCCAGCAGCTTAAATCGTCCACCCCTCCACTTT	CASSLNRPPLHF
TRBJ2-1	many	TRBD2	TRBV19	TGTGCCAGTAGTACCCTAGCGGGAGGCTTCTACAATGAGCAGTTCTTC	CASSTLAGGFYNEQFF
TRBJ2-3	NA	TRBD2	TRBV18	TGTGCCAGCTCACCTCTTAGCGGGAGGGCCGTGTCAGATACGCAGTATTTT	CASSPLSGRAVSDTQYF
TRBJ1-6	once	TRBD1	TRBV6-1	TGTGCCAGCAGCCTCGGGACAGGGGTTTCACCCCTCCACTTT	CASSLGTGVSPLHF
TRBJ2-7	NA	TRBD2	TRBV6-1	TGTGCCAGCAGTTCCAGGACTAGCGGACAACGATACGCGCAGTCCTTC	CASSSRTSGQRYAQSF
TRBJ2-1	many	TRBD2	TRBV4-2	TGTGCCAGCAGCCGCTCCACCAGCACTAGCGATGAGCAGTTCTTC	CASSRSTSTSDEQFF
TRBJ2-7	NA	NA	TRBV2	TGTGCCAGCAGATCCGGAACAGTCGTATTTAAATACTTC	CASRSGTVVFKYF
TRBJ2-1	many	NA	TRBV12-3/TRBV12-4	TGTGCCAGCAGTTTAGTCCGAGCAGCCCGCAGGGATGAGCAGTTCTTC	CASSLVRAARRDEQFF
TRBJ2-7	many	NA	TRBV18	TGTGCCAGCTCACCTGAAAGGGGGGTATACGAGCAGTACTTC	CASSPERGVYEQYF
TRBJ2-2	NA	NA	TRBV4-2	TGTGCCAGCAGCCAAGATCGCCGACTAGAGACCGGGGAGCTGTTTTTT	CASSQDRRLETGELFF
TRBJ1-5	many	NA	TRBV3-1	TGTGCCAGCAGCCAAGGTGGGGGCAATCAGCCCCAGCATTTT	CASSQGGGNQPQHF